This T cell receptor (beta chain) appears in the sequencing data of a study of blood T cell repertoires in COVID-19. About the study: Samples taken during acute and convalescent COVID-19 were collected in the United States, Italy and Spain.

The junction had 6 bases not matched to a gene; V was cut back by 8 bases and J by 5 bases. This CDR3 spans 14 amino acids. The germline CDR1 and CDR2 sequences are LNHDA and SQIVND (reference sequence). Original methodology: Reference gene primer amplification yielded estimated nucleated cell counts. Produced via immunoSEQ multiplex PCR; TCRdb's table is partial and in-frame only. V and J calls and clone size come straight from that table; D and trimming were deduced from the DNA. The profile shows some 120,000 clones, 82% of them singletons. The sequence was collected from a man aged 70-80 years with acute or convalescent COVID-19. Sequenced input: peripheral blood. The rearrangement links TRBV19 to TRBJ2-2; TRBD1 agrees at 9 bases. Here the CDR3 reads CASRQGVKTGELFF. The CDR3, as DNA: TGTGCCAGTCGACAGGGGGTAAAAACCGGGGAGCTGTTTTTT.